These 20 T cell receptor beta chains originate from one sample sequenced in a study of TIL therapy for anti-PD-1-resistant metastatic lung cancer. Time point indicated: pre-treatment sample, taken before nivolumab and TIL therapy. Most excised metastases sampled were pleural nodules or supraclavicular lymph nodes. Sequencing used immunoSEQ v3. Data came from immunoSEQ multiplex PCR; TCRdb stores just in-frame clones and leaves some out. The sample comprises under 100,000 clones, 50% to 70% of which are singletons, and 11% rests with the top ten. The source was tumor tissue, collected at baseline. The receptor set was obtained from a person aged 25 to 80 with non-small cell lung cancer.

The chain links TRBV7-2 to TRBJ2-1, with D uncertain. This CDR3 is built from 14 residues. In germline, CDR1 is SGHTA, CDR2 FQGNSA. The V and J ends lost 7 bases and 7 bases respectively, with 17 bases between them. The CDR3: CASTPFGHGNEQFF. CDR3 bases: TGTGCCAGCACCCCTTTTGGTCACGGGAATGAGCAGTTCTTC.

A single count supports this clone. This chain joins TRBV4-3 and TRBJ2-7, with D perhaps being TRBD1 or TRBD2 (6 bases each). The CDR3 spans 14 residues. CDR1 is LGHNA, CDR2 YSLEER, per germline. Deletions cut 0 bases from V and 5 bases from J, with 11 bases between. CDR3 sequence reads: CASSQDDRRDEQYF. DNA of the CDR3: TGCGCCAGCAGCCAAGACGACAGGAGGGACGAGCAGTACTTC.

The V call is TRBV4-1, the J call TRBJ2-2; D unresolved. V gave up 1 base and J gave up 1 base, with 10 bases separating them. The germline gives CDR1 MGHRA, CDR2 YSYEKL. The length of the CDR3 is 16 residues. CDR3 protein: CASSQARAENTGELFF. In DNA, the CDR3 is TGCGCCAGCAGCCAAGCGCGAGCTGAGAACACCGGGGAGCTGTTTTTT.

This clone has a handful of counts. The chain links TRBV5-1 to TRBJ1-2; D is undetermined. V lost 0 bases to trimming and J lost 5 bases, with 14 bases between them. The CDR3 extends over 15 amino acids. Germline V lookup: CDR1 SGHRS, CDR2 YFSETQ. CDR3 in amino acids: CASSLEPEVGYGYTF. The CDR3 DNA follows: TGCGCCAGCAGCTTGGAGCCGGAAGTGGGGTATGGCTACACCTTC.

This clone was found a few times. The chain recombines TRBV7-9 with TRBJ1-2; the D gene is possibly TRBD1 (5 bases). V was shortened by 1 base and J by 4 bases, with 7 bases between the two germline ends. Germline CDR1 and CDR2: SEHNR and FQNEAQ (reference sequence). CDR3 size: 13 residues. CDR3 amino acids: CASSLEQGYGYTF. Written as DNA, the CDR3 is TGTGCCAGCAGCTTAGAGCAGGGCTATGGCTACACCTTC. Full variable domain (missing parts from reference TRBV7-9 and TRBJ1-2): DTGVSQNPRHKITKRGQNVTFRCDPISEHNRLYWYRQTLGQGPEFLTYFQNEAQLEKSRLLSDRFSAERPKGSFSTLEIQRTEQGDSAMYLCASSLEQGYGYTFGSGTRLTVV.

The chain couples TRBV3-1 (or the pseudogene TRBV3-2) to TRBJ2-7; D remains ambiguous. V was clipped by 4 bases and J by 2 bases, with 9 bases between them. The CDR3 runs 13 residues. The germline V gene encodes CDR1 LGHDT and CDR2 YNNKEL (reference sequence). CDR3 DNA sequence: TGTGCCAGCAGCCGGAACGGCGCCTACGAGCAGTACTTC. Encoded protein: CASSRNGAYEQYF.

V gene TRBV5-1 combines with J gene TRBJ2-5; maybe TRBD1 (8 bases). Trimming pared 4 bases from V and 4 bases from J, leaving 17 bases between. This CDR3 region has 15 residues. Germline lookup yields CDR1 SGHRS and CDR2 YFSETQ. The CDR3 DNA follows: TGCGCCAGCAGCCCACGGACAGGGAGGGCAGAGACCCAGTACTTC. This translates into CASSPRTGRAETQYF.

This rearrangement joins TRBV7-9 to TRBJ1-1, with no clear D. With 5 bases removed from V and 0 bases from J, the gap between germline ends came to 13 bases. Germline V gene lookup returns CDR1 SEHNR and CDR2 FQNEAQ (reference sequence). This CDR3 is built from 15 residues. The CDR3 coding sequence is TGTGCCAGCAGCACCAGCACAGCTTTGAACACTGAAGCTTTCTTT. Its protein is CASSTSTALNTEAFF.

The chain employs TRBV20-1 and TRBJ1-2; D gene ambiguous. Trimming removed 4 bases from V and 2 bases from J, with 5 bases in between. The CDR3 is made up of 11 amino acids. Germline lookup yields CDR1 DFQATT and CDR2 SNEGSKA (reference sequence). CDR3 protein: CSAILNYGYTF. The DNA of the CDR3 is TGCAGTGCTATTTTAAACTATGGCTACACCTTC.

This clone was counted a single time. The chain is built from TRBV2 and TRBJ1-4, with D perhaps TRBD1 (5 bases). V gave up 2 bases and J gave up 7 bases, with 5 bases separating them. Germline V lookup: CDR1 SNHLY, CDR2 FYNNEI. The CDR3 length is 12 residues. Written as DNA, the CDR3 is TGTGCCAGCAGTGAAAGGGGTGAAAAACTGTTTTTT. Its translation: CASSERGEKLFF.

The rearrangement uses TRBV24-1 and TRBJ2-3; 9 bases fit TRBD2. The CDR3 runs 16 residues. CDR1 and CDR2 from the germline V gene are KGHDR and SFDVKD. With V trimmed by 2 bases and J by 3 bases, 5 bases remained unmatched. This chain's CDR3 is CATSDYKAGGTDTQYF. CDR3 nucleotide sequence: TGTGCCACCAGTGATTACAAAGCGGGGGGAACAGATACGCAGTATTTT.

This clone was counted at least ten times. The rearrangement joins TRBV7-3 to TRBJ1-2, with D perhaps TRBD1 (5 bases). Trimming took 5 bases from V and 6 from J, leaving 13 bases between them. In germline, CDR1 is SGHTA, CDR2 FQGTGA. This CDR3 contains 13 residues. The DNA for the CDR3 is TGTGCCAGCAGCCCTCGGGGGAATGATGGCTACACCTTC. This translates into CASSPRGNDGYTF.

Only a few counts were recorded for this clone. This chain links TRBV3-1 (or the pseudogene TRBV3-2) with TRBJ1-4; D gene uncertain. The CDR3 contains 16 residues. CDR1 LGHDT and CDR2 YNNKEL come from the germline V gene (reference sequence). V shed 4 bases and J shed 7 bases, with 19 bases lying between them. DNA for the CDR3: TGTGCCAGCAGCCGGTACGTAGGCCTACGGGGTGAAAAACTGTTTTTT. Residues: CASSRYVGLRGEKLFF.

The chain recombines TRBV4-3 with TRBJ2-2; 9 positions agree with TRBD2. Germline V gives CDR1 LGHNA, CDR2 YSLEER. This CDR3 comprises 17 residues. With 2 bases clipped from V and 5 bases from J, the junction kept 9 bases outside the gene matches. CDR3 DNA sequence: TGCGCCAGCAGCCAATTTATTGCGGGAGGGGGGACCGGGGAGCTGTTTTTT. Translation gives CASSQFIAGGGTGELFF.

This clone was observed at least ten times. The rearrangement uses TRBV18 and TRBJ1-5; D is undetermined. CDR1 and CDR2 (germline): KGHSH, LQKENI. The CDR3 has 14 amino acids. V lost 3 bases, J lost 3 bases, and 9 bases lay in between. CDR3 sequence reads: CASSPGKNNQPQHF. CDR3 nucleotide sequence: TGTGCCAGCTCACCTGGAAAAAACAATCAGCCCCAGCATTTT.

This sequence joins TRBV28 and TRBJ2-1; 8 bases fit TRBD2. Germline V gene sequence: CDR1 MDHEN, CDR2 SYDVKM. The trim removed 4 bases at V and 5 bases at J, leaving 19 bases unmatched. CDR3 length: 19 residues. Here the CDR3 DNA reads TGTGCCAGCAGTTACCCCAGAGCCATTAGCGGGAAACTTCACAATGAGCAGTTCTTC. Its translation is CASSYPRAISGKLHNEQFF.

The chain is built from TRBV5-5 and TRBJ2-7; TRBD1 aligns across 7 bases. The J segment lost 2 bases and the V segment lost 3 bases, leaving 5 bases of the junction unmatched. Germline-derived CDR1 and CDR2 are SGHKS and YYEKEE (reference sequence). This CDR3 contains 14 residues. The DNA of the CDR3 is TGTGCCAGCAGCTCCTACAGGGGAACCTACGAGCAGTACTTC. Protein: CASSSYRGTYEQYF.

This clone was seen a handful of times. V and J are TRBV7-6 and TRBJ2-1, with 11 bases matching TRBD2. This CDR3 has 15 amino acids. Germline-derived CDR1 and CDR2 are SGHVS and FNYEAQ. V dropped 6 bases and J dropped 2; count of bases not matched to a gene: 3. CDR3 DNA: TGTGCCAGCAGTCCGACTAGCGGGGCCTACAATGAGCAGTTCTTC. This sequence encodes CASSPTSGAYNEQFF.

The V call is TRBV18, the J call TRBJ1-1; the D gene is possibly TRBD1 (5 bases). CDR3 length: 14 amino acids. The V gene lost 4 bases and the J gene lost 0 bases, with 9 bases spanning the gap. CDR1 and CDR2 (germline): KGHSH, LQKENI. CDR3 region: CASSRRDLNTEAFF. Written as DNA, the CDR3 is TGTGCCAGCTCACGGCGGGACTTGAACACTGAAGCTTTCTTT.

This clone was picked up a small number of times. The CDR3 is CASRLDRPGETQYF. As DNA, the CDR3 is TGTGCCAGCAGGCTCGACAGGCCCGGAGAGACCCAGTACTTC. V usage is TRBV25-1 and J usage is TRBJ2-5; D possibly corresponds to TRBD1 (6 bases). V lost 6 bases and J lost 4, with 15 bases in between. The germline V gene has CDR1 MGHDK and CDR2 SYGVNS. This CDR3 is built from 14 residues.